The present T cell receptor beta chain was sequenced within a study of cytomegalovirus exposure and HLA in healthy donors. Study overall: Earlier, 150 million to 200 million T cells were analyzed, and some 120 million unique TCR beta sequences were found among them.

V dropped 6 bases and J dropped 1 base, with 18 bases sitting between them. CDR3 length equals 16 residues. From germline, CDR1 is SGHAT and CDR2 FQNNGV. The CMV serostatus of this donor was not recorded. This PCR relied on a set of 60 Vbeta primers and 13 Jbeta primers. Some clones are missing from TCRdb's copy, which holds only in-frame ones; the method was immunoSEQ multiplex PCR. The data contain approximately 150,000 clones, roughly three quarters of them singletons. Study-wide points: A link between a missense DCLRE1C variant and TCR beta V- and J-gene trimming emerged from a later analysis.

Details on this clone: The antigen is undetermined.

The sequence was obtained from a human donor in good health. The J gene is TRBJ1-1, the V gene TRBV11-2; D remains ambiguous. The specimen sequenced was PBMCs. This CDR3 is CASRSPGGHGNTEAFF. The CDR3 DNA is TGTGCCAGCAGATCCCCCGGAGGTCACGGGAACACTGAAGCTTTCTTT.